A selection of T cell receptor beta chains follows, all from one sample in a study of blood T cell repertoires in COVID-19. Assay used: immunoSEQ multiplex PCR; TCRdb lists only in-frame clones, some missing. The sample includes under 200,000 clones, about four fifths of them seen just once. Sequencing used PBMCs or T cells enriched from blood (not recorded which). These TCRs come from a man aged 50 or older who had recovered from COVID-19. The CDR3 runs from the conserved cysteine through the conserved F or W. D genes are given only for firm matches.

j_call v_call d_call cdr3_nt cdr3_aa
TRBJ2-1 TRBV12-5 . TGTGCTAGTGGTTTGCGGGGGACTGAGCAGTTCTTC CASGLRGTEQFF
TRBJ1-1 TRBV27 . TGTGCCAGCAGTGTAGGGGGTAGTGAAGCTTTCTTT CASSVGGSEAFF
TRBJ2-7 TRBV19 . TGTGCCAGTAGAAACAGGGACTCCTACGAGCAGTACTTC CASRNRDSYEQYF
TRBJ1-1 TRBV5-1 . TGCGCCAGCAGCCCTGTTTTGGATAGCGGTGGCACTGAAGCTTTCTTT CASSPVLDSGGTEAFF
TRBJ1-1 TRBV3-1/TRBV3-2 TRBD1 TGTGCCAGCGGAAAGACAGGGCGTGAATTGGCCCCTAGCACTGAAGCTTTCTTT CASGKTGRELAPSTEAFF
TRBJ1-1 TRBV5-1 . TGCGCCAGCAGCTTTGGACAAATGAACACTGAAGCTTTCTTT CASSFGQMNTEAFF
TRBJ1-6 TRBV30 . TGTGCCTGGAGCCGGGGGGGCTCGGGAAATTCACCCCTCCACTTT CAWSRGGSGNSPLHF
TRBJ2-7 TRBV19 . TGTGCCAGTAGTATTTGGACAGGTGGGAGGTACGAGCAGTACTTC CASSIWTGGRYEQYF
TRBJ2-1 TRBV6-5 TRBD2 TGTGCCAGCAGGCGACTAGCGGGAGTTCATGAGCAGTTCTTC CASRRLAGVHEQFF
TRBJ1-1 TRBV28 . TGTGCCAGCAGTTTACTAGGGAGGACTTTCTTT CASSLLGRTFF